The T cell receptor beta chain under discussion was sequenced for a study of blood T cell repertoires in COVID-19. The method was immunoSEQ multiplex PCR; TCRdb's version includes in-frame clones alone and lacks a portion of them. Of over 95,000 clones listed, about 89% were seen once; the top ten hold about a fifth. V gave up 4 bases and J gave up 3 bases, with 16 bases separating them. CDR1 and CDR2 (germline): LNHNV, YYDKDF (reference sequence). This CDR3 is 16 amino acids long. This TCR came from a human donor with acute or convalescent COVID-19. The donor label of this sample is uncertain. The chain uses TRBV15 and TRBJ1-5, with D possibly matching TRBD1 (5 bases). Input material: peripheral blood. CDR3 in amino acids: CATSKGRRAPNQPQHF. The DNA for the CDR3 is TGTGCCACCAGCAAGGGGAGGAGGGCTCCCAATCAGCCCCAGCATTTT.